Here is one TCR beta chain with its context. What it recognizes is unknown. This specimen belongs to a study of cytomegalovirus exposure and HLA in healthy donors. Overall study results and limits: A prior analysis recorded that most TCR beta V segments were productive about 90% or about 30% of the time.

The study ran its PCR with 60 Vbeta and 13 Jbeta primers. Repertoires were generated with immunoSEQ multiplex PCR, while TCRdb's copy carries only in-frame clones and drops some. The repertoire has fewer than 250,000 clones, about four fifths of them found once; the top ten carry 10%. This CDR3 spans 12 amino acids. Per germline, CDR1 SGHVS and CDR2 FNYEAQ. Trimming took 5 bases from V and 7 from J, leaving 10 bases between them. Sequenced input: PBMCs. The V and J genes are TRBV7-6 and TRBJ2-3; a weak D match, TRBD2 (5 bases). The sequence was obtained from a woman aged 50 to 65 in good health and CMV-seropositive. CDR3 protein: CASSAGVNTQYF. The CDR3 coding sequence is TGTGCCAGCAGCGCCGGGGTAAATACGCAGTATTTT.